Listed below are T cell receptor beta chains from one sample, sequenced in a study of T cell repertoires in cytomegalovirus infection. TCRdb independently ran MiXCR on the reads; one entry per CDR3 protein. The table lists about 700,000 distinct CDR3 sequences, approximately 33% of them singletons. These TCRs are of unknown antigen specificity. The sample in question was cultured PBMCs, obtained from culture after CMV antigen stimulation. The receptors derive from a human donor in good health (CMV status not recorded). Some clones in this sample may be carry-over from other donors' samples. CDR3s leave out the opening cysteine and the closing phenylalanine or tryptophan. The order of the fields is V gene, J gene, CDR3 protein.

TRBV7-6	TRBJ2-1	ASSFPGSFNEQF
TRBV6-2/TRBV6-3	TRBJ1-1	ASSYEGARTEAF
TRBV7-9	TRBJ2-3	ASSAQIPDTQY
TRBV10-2	TRBJ2-1	AARSVDGDEQF
TRBV7-9	TRBJ2-7	ASSPSYGGSVNEQY
TRBV12-3/TRBV12-4	TRBJ1-5	ASWGGAPEPQH
TRBV20-1	TRBJ1-5	SAIGVNNQPQH
TRBV12-3/TRBV12-4	TRBJ2-1	ASSLSAVNEQF
TRBV6-1	TRBJ2-5	ASTPRGQGETQY
TRBV19	TRBJ1-1	ASHPIGSVNTEAF
TRBV2	TRBJ1-5	ASSEAPDQPQH
TRBV18	TRBJ2-5	ASSPLPGGGETQY
TRBV28	TRBJ2-7	ASSSGTDPYEQY
TRBV20-1	TRBJ2-2	SATTGYTGELF
TRBV7-9	TRBJ2-6	ASSNRGAGANVLT
TRBV2	TRBJ2-4	ASSGVLAKNIQY
TRBV6-2/TRBV6-3	TRBJ2-3	ASSYSAGGAADTQY
TRBV2	TRBJ1-4	ASSEARDRSYNEKLF
TRBV12-3/TRBV12-4	TRBJ2-1	ASSLAGGGGHEQF
TRBV6-2/TRBV6-3	TRBJ2-7	ASSYVEVGEQY
TRBV6-1	TRBJ1-6	ASSARDRRSNSPLH
TRBV7-2	TRBJ2-7	ASSISVGTGGHEQY
TRBV29-1	TRBJ2-5	SVARQGNYETQY
TRBV19	TRBJ1-4	ASSRREEKLF
TRBV6-5	TRBJ1-3	ASSYSRSGNTIY
TRBV20-1	TRBJ2-1	SARDTGGESSYNEQF
TRBV12-3/TRBV12-4	TRBJ2-5	ASSKGLAGGETQY
TRBV20-1	TRBJ2-7	SAIWTQTYEQY
TRBV15	TRBJ1-5	ATSRGGGGFNQPQH
TRBV7-4	TRBJ2-7	ASSGEARGGYEQY
TRBV7-8	TRBJ1-6	ASRTNTGNGSPLH
TRBV6-5	TRBJ1-1	ASSYGQATEAF
TRBV7-2	TRBJ2-2	ASSFSAGLNTGELF
TRBV11-2	TRBJ2-1	ASSFAGDGGYYEQF
TRBV7-2	TRBJ2-7	ASSPTVTSYEQY
TRBV7-2	TRBJ2-5	ASSLGSPYQETQY
TRBV5-1	TRBJ1-4	ASSFTGENEKLF
TRBV7-2	TRBJ2-7	ASSLTRGAYEQY
TRBV29-1	TRBJ2-7	SAQRSLSAETEQY
TRBV6-2/TRBV6-3	TRBJ2-7	ASWDRAAYEQY
TRBV3-1	TRBJ2-1	ASSPRLAGGQNEQF
TRBV2	TRBJ2-7	ASSGAGNEQY
TRBV7-2	TRBJ2-3	ASSWSGRGDTQY
TRBV6-5	TRBJ2-7	ASSRGPSEQY
TRBV7-9	TRBJ1-6	ASSLSLGQSNNSPLH
TRBV11-3	TRBJ1-3	ASSLEGTAGNTIY
TRBV29-1	TRBJ2-5	SVEREKETQY
TRBV12-3/TRBV12-4	TRBJ1-1	ASSLEIRVVQGGTEAF
TRBV2	TRBJ1-4	ASSEGSGTGRSSV
TRBV6-5	TRBJ2-6	ASSRTDRSSGANVLT
TRBV7-2	TRBJ2-3	ASSLDRAADTQY
TRBV7-2	TRBJ1-5	ASSLGGMYQPQH
TRBV3-1	TRBJ1-5	ASSQGDGQPQH
TRBV2	TRBJ2-7	ASSGCQGCEQY
TRBV7-2	TRBJ2-1	ASGTSRNNEQF
TRBV3-1	TRBJ2-1	ASRARGGDSYNEQF
TRBV29-1	TRBJ2-3	SVGPRLTDTQY
TRBV2	TRBJ2-5	ASSDRTGLQETQY